Below are 18 T cell receptor beta chains sequenced from a single sample in a study of blood T cells in healthy people across ages. For the second PCR, which ran for roughly 7 to 11 cycles, a sample-barcoded 5' primer and a J-beta primer mix were used. TCRdb passed the 5' RACE reads through MiXCR, listing each CDR3 protein once. This sample has roughly 700,000 distinct CDR3 sequences, with over 45% found just once. Input material: blood. The receptors were gathered from a woman in her fifties or sixties in good health.

This clonotype was observed a single time. This chain joins TRBV28 and TRBJ2-4; D perhaps matches TRBD1 (6 bases). Trimming took off 7 bases at V and 1 base at J, with 11 bases between the two ends. Germline V gene lookup returns CDR1 MDHEN and CDR2 SYDVKM. CDR3 size: 14 residues. CDR3 in DNA: TGTGCCAGCACCGAGGACAGTGCCAAAAACATTCAGTACTTC. Translated: CASTEDSAKNIQYF.

This clonotype was observed a few times. The V and J genes are TRBV3-1 and TRBJ2-3; D is ambiguous. The CDR3 has 13 residues. V lost 2 bases, J lost 4 bases, and 7 bases lay in between. Germline V gene data show CDR1 as LGHDT and CDR2 as YNNKEL (reference sequence). The CDR3 coding sequence is TGTGCCAGCAGCCAACAAAGGGCAGATACGCAGTATTTT. Translated, it gives CASSQQRADTQYF.

This clonotype occurred a few times. The chain employs TRBV7-2 and TRBJ2-3; no definite D call. The CDR3 has 11 residues. Germline V gives CDR1 SGHTA, CDR2 FQGNSA. V was trimmed by 9 bases and J by 7 bases, leaving 11 bases between them. CDR3 sequence: CASSPSNTQYF. The DNA for the CDR3 is TGTGCCAGTTCGCCTTCAAATACGCAGTATTTT. The full variable domain, in which reference TRBV7-2 and TRBJ2-3 provide the parts outside the CDR3, is GAGVSQSPSNKVTEKGKDVELRCDPISGHTALYWYRQSLGQGLEFLIYFQGNSAPDKSGLPSDRFSAERTGGSVSTLTIQRTQQEDSAVYLCASSPSNTQYFGPGTRLTVL.

The chain is built from TRBV28 and TRBJ2-1, with D possibly matching TRBD2 (6 bases). V lost 2 bases, J lost 7 bases, and 18 bases lay in between. Germline CDR1 and CDR2: MDHEN and SYDVKM. The CDR3 spans 16 residues. CDR3 bases: TGTGCCAGCAGTTTAGGACGACGGGAGAGGTTAAATGAGCAGTTCTTC. The encoded protein is CASSLGRRERLNEQFF.

The V and J genes are TRBV29-1 and TRBJ1-1; D gene uncertain. The CDR3 spans 13 residues. Per germline, CDR1 SQVTM and CDR2 ANQGSEA. Between the trimmed V and J ends, which lost 7 bases and 4 bases, there was a span of 16 bases. The CDR3 bases are TGCAGCGGTACTACAGCTCTTGTCACTGAAGCTTTCTTT. Translation gives CSGTTALVTEAFF.

V and J are TRBV7-2 and TRBJ2-7; TRBD2 agrees at 11 bases. The J segment lost 4 bases and the V segment lost 6 bases, leaving 5 bases of the junction unmatched. This CDR3 is built from 14 residues. Germline V gene data show CDR1 as SGHTA and CDR2 as FQGNSA. DNA for the CDR3: TGTGCCAGCAGGTCCGGGACTAGCGGATACGAGCAGTACTTC. As protein: CASRSGTSGYEQYF.

The rearrangement uses TRBV10-3 and TRBJ1-5, with unresolved D. V was pared by 0 bases and J by 5 bases, with 5 bases between. The length of the CDR3 is 13 residues. CDR1 is ENHRY and CDR2 is SYGVKD in the germline V gene. This chain's CDR3 is CAISESRDQPQHF. CDR3 nucleotides: TGTGCCATCAGTGAGTCGAGGGATCAGCCCCAGCATTTT.

This clonotype was picked up one time. The chain employs TRBV12-3 or TRBV12-4 and TRBJ2-5; 7 nucleotides match TRBD2. The DNA end is a closer match to TRBJ2-7, so the J assignment may be wrong. The CDR3 extends over 14 amino acids. CDR3 sequence reads: CASHGRGPGAEQYF. CDR3 coding DNA: TGTGCCAGCCATGGGAGGGGACCCGGGGCCGAGCAGTACTTC.

This clonotype was counted between two and nine times. The CDR3 is CASSQGGFSYNEQFF. The DNA for the CDR3 is TGTGCCAGCAGCCAAGGGGGCTTCTCCTACAATGAGCAGTTCTTC. This chain connects TRBV12-3 or TRBV12-4 to TRBJ2-1; the match to TRBD1 covers 7 bases. This CDR3 spans 15 amino acids. V trimming: 6 bases; J trimming: 0 bases; junction bases outside the gene matches: 5.

The chain couples TRBV2 to TRBJ1-1; D call uncertain. The CDR3 covers 12 residues. V lost 8 bases to trimming and J lost 1 base, with 8 bases between them. Per the germline V gene, CDR1 is SNHLY and CDR2 is FYNNEI. The CDR3 reads CASSRSNTEAFF. CDR3 DNA sequence: TGTGCCAGCTCTAGGTCGAACACTGAAGCTTTCTTT.

This clonotype was recorded a few times. The rearrangement links TRBV12-3 or TRBV12-4 to TRBJ1-4, with 10 bases that match TRBD1. V gave up 5 bases and J gave up 7 bases; unmatched junction bases: 7. The CDR3 runs to 15 residues. The CDR3 DNA is TGTGCCAGCAGTCGTGGGACAGGGGAGCGTGAAAAACTGTTTTTT. Amino acids: CASSRGTGEREKLFF.

The J gene is TRBJ1-1, the V gene TRBV29-1; possible D gene TRBD1, 5 bases. Between the trimmed V and J ends, which lost 5 bases and 0 bases, there was a span of 7 bases. The CDR3 is 12 amino acids. Germline loops: CDR1 SQVTM, CDR2 ANQGSEA. CDR3 residues: CSVSGMNTEAFF. The CDR3, as DNA: TGCAGCGTTTCAGGGATGAACACTGAAGCTTTCTTT.

J is TRBJ1-1 and V is TRBV7-9; unclear D gene. Germline CDR1 and CDR2: SEHNR and FQNEAQ (reference sequence). This CDR3 has 14 amino acids. Trimming removed 1 base from V and 6 bases from J, with 12 bases in between. The CDR3 spells CASSLEGEPAEAFF. Written as DNA, the CDR3 is TGTGCCAGCAGCTTAGAGGGCGAGCCCGCTGAAGCTTTCTTT.

The chain couples TRBV2 to TRBJ2-7; possibly TRBD1 or TRBD2 for D (5 bases each). Trimming cost V 2 bases and J 5 bases, with 7 bases left between them. The V gene's germline CDR1 is SNHLY and CDR2 FYNNEI. This CDR3 region has 12 residues. The CDR3 DNA sequence: TGTGCCAGCAGTGAAACGGGACACGAGCAGTACTTC. Translated: CASSETGHEQYF.

V gene TRBV18 combines with J gene TRBJ2-3; no reliable D call. CDR1 and CDR2 from the germline V gene are KGHSH and LQKENI. With 2 bases removed from V and 6 bases from J, the gap between germline ends came to 9 bases. This CDR3 is built from 13 residues. CDR3 loop: CASSPGVGDTQYF. The CDR3 nucleotides read TGTGCCAGCTCACCAGGGGTCGGGGATACGCAGTATTTT.

This chain connects TRBV6-2 or TRBV6-3 to TRBJ2-7; 7 nucleotides match TRBD1. The tail of the sequence fits TRBJ2-5 better, so the J call may be wrong. This CDR3 region has 14 residues. Germline values: CDR1 MNHEY, CDR2 SVGEGT. Written as DNA, the CDR3 is TGTGCCAGCAGACTCCAGGGGGAGCGAGAGACCCAGTACTTC. Encoded protein: CASRLQGERETQYF.

Comment on this clonotype: The germline gene is not matched at one end of the junction; a read error may be the cause. The chain combines TRBV30 with TRBJ1-2; D possibly corresponds to TRBD1 (5 bases). The germline V gene encodes CDR1 GTSNPN and CDR2 SVGIG (reference sequence). CDR3 size: 13 residues. CDR3: CAWRAGRNYDYTF. In nucleotides, the CDR3 is TGTGCCTGGAGGGCAGGGAGAAACTATGACTACACCTTC.

This clonotype was observed once. The rearrangement uses TRBV2 and TRBJ1-6; a possible D gene is TRBD1 (5 bases). V shed 6 bases and J shed 10 bases, with 13 bases lying between them. CDR3 length: 13 amino acids. CDR1 and CDR2 (germline): SNHLY, FYNNEI. The DNA for the CDR3 is TGTGCCAGCAGGCCCGAGGGGAGGTCACCCCTCCACTTT. Amino acids: CASRPEGRSPLHF.